A selection of T cell receptor beta chains follows, all from one sample in a study of Ad26.COV2.S vaccination and SARS-CoV-2 variants. TCRdb's copy holds only in-frame clones and misses some; the assay was immunoSEQ multiplex PCR. The sample lists roughly 450,000 clones; about 93% were seen once. This specimen consisted of peripheral blood, obtained in a trial of Ad26.COV2.S vaccine versus placebo. Every receptor here comes from a person between 18 and 65 years old who received the Ad26.COV2.S COVID-19 vaccine or a placebo. Both conserved end residues are part of each CDR3. Fields, in order: J gene, V gene, D gene, clone size, CDR3 DNA, CDR3 protein. A D gene is named only where the DNA matches it firmly. A row's size may be missing; if present it is once, few, many or a size class.

J gene: TRBJ1-1
V gene: TRBV19
D gene: NA
clone size: NA
CDR3 DNA: TGTGCCAGTAGTATAGCCTCAAGGGGCTGGACTGAAGCTTTCTTT
CDR3 protein: CASSIASRGWTEAFF

J gene: TRBJ1-1
V gene: TRBV2
D gene: NA
clone size: NA
CDR3 DNA: TGTGCCAGCAGTGAACAAGGGCCGCTGAACACTGAAGCTTTCTTT
CDR3 protein: CASSEQGPLNTEAFF

J gene: TRBJ1-1
V gene: TRBV10-1
D gene: TRBD1
clone size: few
CDR3 DNA: TGCGCCAGCAGTCCGACAGGGAGGAACACTGAAGCTTTCTTT
CDR3 protein: CASSPTGRNTEAFF

J gene: TRBJ2-2
V gene: TRBV7-9
D gene: NA
clone size: NA
CDR3 DNA: TGTGCCAGCAGCTTAGGGAGGGTTGAGGATGAGCTGTTTTTT
CDR3 protein: CASSLGRVEDELFF

J gene: TRBJ2-3
V gene: TRBV7-2
D gene: NA
clone size: few
CDR3 DNA: TGTGCCAGCAGCTTATTGGGCGGGTCTAGCACAGATACGCAGTATTTT
CDR3 protein: CASSLLGGSSTDTQYF

J gene: TRBJ2-7
V gene: TRBV4-1
D gene: NA
clone size: NA
CDR3 DNA: TGCGCCAGCAGCCAAGATCGGACGCCGACCTACGAGCAGTACTTC
CDR3 protein: CASSQDRTPTYEQYF

J gene: TRBJ2-5
V gene: TRBV14
D gene: NA
clone size: NA
CDR3 DNA: TGTGCCAGCAGCCAAGAGAGACCCGGAACCCAAGAGACCCAGTACTTC
CDR3 protein: CASSQERPGTQETQYF

J gene: TRBJ1-3
V gene: TRBV7-9
D gene: NA
clone size: NA
CDR3 DNA: TGTGCCAGCAGCTTAGGACCGAGCTCTGGAAACACCATATATTTT
CDR3 protein: CASSLGPSSGNTIYF

J gene: TRBJ2-2
V gene: TRBV6-2/TRBV6-3
D gene: NA
clone size: NA
CDR3 DNA: TGTGCCAGCAGCCGAACGACGAATTCAGGGGAGCTGTTTTTT
CDR3 protein: CASSRTTNSGELFF

J gene: TRBJ1-1
V gene: TRBV29-1
D gene: NA
clone size: NA
CDR3 DNA: TGCAGCGTTTGGGGAGACAGCCGGATGAACACTGAAGCTTTCTTT
CDR3 protein: CSVWGDSRMNTEAFF

J gene: TRBJ1-4
V gene: TRBV2
D gene: NA
clone size: NA
CDR3 DNA: TGTGCCAGCAGTGAAGCACAAGCTAATGAAAAACTGTTTTTT
CDR3 protein: CASSEAQANEKLFF

J gene: TRBJ2-2
V gene: TRBV6-2/TRBV6-3
D gene: NA
clone size: NA
CDR3 DNA: TGTGCCAGCAGCTCCACAGGGAAGCGAAACACCGGGGAGCTGTTTTTT
CDR3 protein: CASSSTGKRNTGELFF

J gene: TRBJ2-1
V gene: TRBV24-1
D gene: TRBD2
clone size: few
CDR3 DNA: TGTGCCACCACTAGCGGGAGCAGGGGAGAGCAGTTCTTC
CDR3 protein: CATTSGSRGEQFF

J gene: TRBJ1-2
V gene: TRBV6-2/TRBV6-3
D gene: TRBD1
clone size: NA
CDR3 DNA: TGTGCCAGCGGCCCCGGGACAGGGGGTTCTGGCTACACCTTC
CDR3 protein: CASGPGTGGSGYTF

J gene: TRBJ1-5
V gene: TRBV19
D gene: NA
clone size: NA
CDR3 DNA: TGTGCCAGTAGTATCAGGGGCGAAAGCAATCAGCCCCAGCATTTT
CDR3 protein: CASSIRGESNQPQHF

J gene: TRBJ2-3
V gene: TRBV18
D gene: TRBD1
clone size: NA
CDR3 DNA: TGTGCCAGCTCACCCCAGACAGGGGGCCACACAGATACGCAGTATTTT
CDR3 protein: CASSPQTGGHTDTQYF